This T cell receptor (beta chain) was documented in a study of cytomegalovirus exposure and HLA in healthy donors. At the level of the study: Unique TCRs from HLA-typed donors, around 93 million of them, were held in an early data release.

The study, taken as a whole, reports: Earlier analysis looked at TCR beta V segments, and most were productive about 87% or about 30% of the time. It was 160 or so TCR beta chains that were listed as cytomegalovirus-associated. Association of approximately 16,000 TCR beta sequences with HLA alleles was found at 0.05 false discovery rate in a later analysis.

This clone was seen only a few times. Its antigen is still unknown. Researchers ran the PCR with 60 Vbeta and 13 Jbeta primers. Some clones are missing from TCRdb's copy, which holds only in-frame ones; the method was immunoSEQ multiplex PCR. Among roughly 120,000 clones listed, around a tenth were seen once. This TCR came from a young man in good health and CMV-seronegative. The sequencing sample was made of PBMCs.

CDR3 residues: CASNQGGADEQYF. The CDR3 coding sequence is TGTGCCAGCAATCAGGGGGGTGCGGACGAGCAGTACTTC. The genes are TRBV7-9 and TRBJ2-7, with D maybe TRBD1 (7 bases). Trimming cost V 7 bases and J 5 bases, with 15 bases left between them. Germline V gene lookup returns CDR1 SEHNR and CDR2 FQNEAQ (reference sequence). CDR3 size: 13 residues.